This is a list of T cell receptor beta chains from one sample in a study of blood T cell repertoires in COVID-19. Only in-frame clones appear in the TCRdb table, and some are missing; sequencing was by immunoSEQ multiplex PCR. The repertoire holds under 350,000 clones, with roughly 85% as singletons. Sequencing used peripheral blood. The origin of the receptors is a woman aged 70-85 years with acute or convalescent COVID-19. The CDR3 runs from the conserved cysteine through the conserved F or W. The D gene is left open where the match is weak. Rows give clone size only sometimes, using once, few, many, or a class for an expanded clone.

d_call,clone_size,v_call,j_call,cdr3_aa,cdr3_nt
TRBD2,NA,TRBV5-1,TRBJ2-5,CASSLPSGGAGETQYF,TGCGCCAGCAGCTTGCCTAGCGGGGGGGCCGGAGAGACCCAGTACTTC
NA,NA,TRBV5-5,TRBJ1-1,CASSPARGTAPPSFF,TGTGCCAGCAGCCCCGCGCGCGGGACCGCGCCTCCGTCTTTCTTT
NA,NA,TRBV2,TRBJ2-7,CASSEARRTPGYEQYF,TGTGCCAGCAGTGAAGCTAGGAGGACGCCAGGTTACGAGCAGTACTTC
NA,NA,TRBV6-5,TRBJ2-7,CASSTPQGRSYEQYF,TGTGCCAGCAGTACCCCACAGGGTAGATCCTACGAGCAGTACTTC
TRBD1,NA,TRBV6-6,TRBJ1-2,CASSNRDSYGYTF,TGTGCCAGCAGTAACCGGGACAGTTATGGCTACACCTTC
TRBD1,NA,TRBV7-9,TRBJ1-4,CASSLGGLDEKLFF,TGTGCCAGCAGCCTAGGGGGCCTAGATGAAAAACTGTTTTTT
NA,NA,TRBV24-1,TRBJ1-2,CATSEGGTYGYTF,TGTGCCACCAGTGAGGGGGGTACTTATGGCTACACCTTC
NA,NA,TRBV5-6,TRBJ2-2,CASHLDSLYTGELFF,TGTGCCAGTCACCTTGACAGCCTCTACACCGGGGAGCTGTTTTTT
TRBD1,NA,TRBV5-1,TRBJ1-2,CASSLSTGVAGYTF,TGCGCCAGCAGCTTGTCGACAGGGGTCGCCGGCTACACCTTC
TRBD2,NA,TRBV7-3,TRBJ2-2,CASSRRFAGGGTGELFF,TGTGCCAGCAGCCGCAGATTCGCGGGGGGAGGAACCGGGGAGCTGTTTTTT
NA,NA,TRBV11-2,TRBJ2-3,CASRSFGETDTQYF,TGTGCCAGCAGATCCTTCGGGGAGACAGATACGCAGTATTTT
TRBD1,few,TRBV9,TRBJ1-3,CASGGGFRGFGNTIYF,TGTGCCAGCGGAGGAGGGTTCAGGGGGTTTGGAAACACCATATATTTT
TRBD2,NA,TRBV3-1/TRBV3-2,TRBJ2-3,CASSHRGGRNTQYF,TGTGCCAGCAGCCACCGGGGGGGCCGGAATACGCAGTATTTT
NA,few,TRBV2,TRBJ1-5,CASSDRVYQPQHF,TGTGCCAGCAGTGACAGGGTTTATCAGCCCCAGCATTTT
NA,NA,TRBV20-1,TRBJ1-1,CSALWTKAFF,TGCAGTGCTCTCTGGACAAAAGCTTTCTTT
TRBD1,NA,TRBV5-8,TRBJ1-6,CASSPRTGENSPLHF,TGTGCCAGCAGTCCCCGGACAGGGGAGAATTCACCCCTCCACTTT
TRBD2,once,TRBV5-1,TRBJ2-3,CASRERDYTDTQYF,TGCGCCAGCCGGGAGAGGGACTACACAGATACGCAGTATTTT
NA,once,TRBV13,TRBJ1-3,CASSLGTGIGNTIYF,TGTGCCAGCAGCCTAGGGACGGGAATTGGAAACACCATATATTTT
NA,once,TRBV6-2/TRBV6-3,TRBJ1-4,CASSFILRNSGKLFF,TGTGCCAGCAGTTTTATACTGCGGAACTCGGGAAAACTGTTTTTT
NA,NA,TRBV21-1,TRBJ2-2,CASTSPSPPLAPNTGELFF,TGTGCCAGCACCTCCCCCTCCCCCCCGCTAGCCCCGAACACCGGGGAGCTGTTTTTT
NA,NA,TRBV10-3,TRBJ2-5,CATKRDPGSGETQYF,TGTGCAACAAAACGTGACCCCGGGAGTGGAGAGACCCAGTACTTC
NA,NA,TRBV5-5,TRBJ2-5,CASSTDRTPETQYF,TGTGCCAGCAGCACCGACAGGACGCCCGAGACCCAGTACTTC
TRBD1,once,TRBV6-5,TRBJ1-4,CASSYSTGKSEKLFF,TGTGCCAGCAGTTACTCGACAGGGAAGAGCGAAAAACTGTTTTTT
TRBD1,few,TRBV7-9,TRBJ1-5,CASSLADRGADQPQHF,TGTGCCAGCAGCTTAGCTGACAGGGGGGCCGATCAGCCCCAGCATTTT
TRBD1,NA,TRBV5-6,TRBJ2-1,CASSWGTGDYNEQFF,TGTGCCAGCAGCTGGGGGACAGGGGACTACAATGAGCAGTTCTTC
NA,NA,TRBV6-1,TRBJ1-5,CASSEAPGQPQHF,TGTGCCAGCAGTGAAGCTCCAGGGCAGCCCCAGCATTTT
TRBD1,NA,TRBV5-1,TRBJ1-1,CASSLVYRGIGGTEAFF,TGCGCCAGCAGCTTGGTTTACAGGGGTATTGGGGGCACTGAAGCTTTCTTT